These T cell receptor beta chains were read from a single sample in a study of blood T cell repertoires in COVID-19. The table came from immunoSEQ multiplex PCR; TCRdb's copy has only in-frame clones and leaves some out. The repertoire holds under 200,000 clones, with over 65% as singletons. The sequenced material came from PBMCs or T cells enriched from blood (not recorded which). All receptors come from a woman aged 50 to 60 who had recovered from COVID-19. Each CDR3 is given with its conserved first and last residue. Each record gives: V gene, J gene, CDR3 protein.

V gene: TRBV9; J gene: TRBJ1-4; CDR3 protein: CASSVGGTGRELFF
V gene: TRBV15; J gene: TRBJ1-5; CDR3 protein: CATSSTGNQPQHF
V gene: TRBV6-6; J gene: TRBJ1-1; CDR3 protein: CASTELAQPGTEAFF
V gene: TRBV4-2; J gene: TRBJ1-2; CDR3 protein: CASSQVSSDGYTF
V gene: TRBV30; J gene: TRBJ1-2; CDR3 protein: CAWSSARVYGYTF
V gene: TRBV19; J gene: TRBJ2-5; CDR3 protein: CASSIDSEETQYF
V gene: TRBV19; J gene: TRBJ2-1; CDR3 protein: CASGGGQGYDEQFF
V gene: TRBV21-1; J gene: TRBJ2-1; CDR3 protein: CASRSPPARETHNEQFF
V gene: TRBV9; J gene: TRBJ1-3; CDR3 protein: CASSVTGQPGNTIYF
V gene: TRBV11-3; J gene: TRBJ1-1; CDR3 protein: CASSGARADTEAFF
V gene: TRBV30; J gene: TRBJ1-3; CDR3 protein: CASFGRTGNTIYF
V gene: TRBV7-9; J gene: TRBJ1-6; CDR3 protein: CASSSGRTGFSPLHF
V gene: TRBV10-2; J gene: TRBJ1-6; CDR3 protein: CASSFPGNSPLHF
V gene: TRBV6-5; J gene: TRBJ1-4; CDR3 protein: CASSRQSENEKLFF
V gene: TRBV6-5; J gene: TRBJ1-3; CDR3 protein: CASEDREDTIYF
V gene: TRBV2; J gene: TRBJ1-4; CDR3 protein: CASSDERRQGKEKLFF
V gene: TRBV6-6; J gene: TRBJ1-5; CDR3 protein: CASSRTNSNQPQHF